These T cell receptor beta chains were read from a single sample in a study of beta chain features in type 1 diabetes. The method was immunoSEQ multiplex PCR; TCRdb's version includes in-frame clones alone and lacks a portion of them. The sample holds hundreds of thousands of clones, around 16% seen once. The sample was naive CD4+ T cells from blood. Receptors originate from a man younger than 35 in good health. CDR3s include the opening cysteine and the closing phenylalanine or tryptophan. A D gene is named only where the DNA matches it firmly. Clone size is shown for a subset of rows, as once, few, many or a class of expanded clone.

DNA,CDR3,J,D,size,V
TGTGCCAGCAGTTACTCACGGCACTCTGGGGCCAACGTCCTGACTTTC,CASSYSRHSGANVLTF,TRBJ2-6,-,few,TRBV6-5
TGTGCCAGCAGCTCTAGCGTCGTACTGAACTATGGCTACACCTTC,CASSSSVVLNYGYTF,TRBJ1-2,-,few,TRBV7-8
TGCGCCAGCAGCTTGGAGGGCAGGGCTAACTATGGCTACACCTTC,CASSLEGRANYGYTF,TRBJ1-2,-,-,TRBV5-1
TGTGCCTGGAGTGGCCCCGACAGGGGGCAATACGAGCAGTACTTC,CAWSGPDRGQYEQYF,TRBJ2-7,TRBD1,-,TRBV30
TGTGCCAGCAGCGTAGCCCCCCAGGGGGCCCTAGCCAAAAACATTCAGTACTTC,CASSVAPQGALAKNIQYF,TRBJ2-4,TRBD1,few,TRBV9
TGTGCCAGCAGCGTAGGGGGACTAGCGGGAGGAGATACGCAGTATTTT,CASSVGGLAGGDTQYF,TRBJ2-3,TRBD2,-,TRBV9
TGCAGTGCTAGCGCCAGGACCCAGTACTTC,CSASARTQYF,TRBJ2-5,-,few,TRBV20-1
TGTGCCAGCAGTTCGACACCTGAGAACACTGAAGCTTTCTTT,CASSSTPENTEAFF,TRBJ1-1,-,-,TRBV6-5
TGTGCCAGCAGCCAAAGAGGGACTAGCGGGAGATTCTACGAGCAGTACTTC,CASSQRGTSGRFYEQYF,TRBJ2-7,TRBD2,-,TRBV14
TGTGCCAGCAGCTTAAACAGGGTCGCAACTAATGAAAAACTGTTTTTT,CASSLNRVATNEKLFF,TRBJ1-4,-,few,TRBV7-3
TGTGCCAGCAGCGTCGGGTCCGGGACAGGGGGCACTGAAGCTTTCTTT,CASSVGSGTGGTEAFF,TRBJ1-1,TRBD1,-,TRBV9
TGTGCCAGCAGCCCGGACAGGGGTGGCAATCAGCCCCAGCATTTT,CASSPDRGGNQPQHF,TRBJ1-5,TRBD1,few,TRBV7-2
TGCAGTGCACAGCTTAACACTGAAGCTTTCTTT,CSAQLNTEAFF,TRBJ1-1,-,few,TRBV20-1
TGCAGTGTTCTGAGGTCCACTGAAGCTTTCTTT,CSVLRSTEAFF,TRBJ1-1,-,-,TRBV20-1
TGTGCCTGGAGGTCCGGACCGTGGGCCCTCCACTTT,CAWRSGPWALHF,TRBJ1-6,-,-,TRBV30
TGCGCCAGCAGCCAAGAGTCAAGTTACTACGAGCAGTACTTC,CASSQESSYYEQYF,TRBJ2-7,-,few,TRBV4-3
TGTGCCAGCAGTCGGGGAACAGATAACAATGAGCAGTTCTTC,CASSRGTDNNEQFF,TRBJ2-1,-,-,TRBV6-5
TGCAGTGCCACCCAAAGCTACGAGCAGTACTTC,CSATQSYEQYF,TRBJ2-7,-,few,TRBV20-1
TGCGCCAGCAGCCCAAGGGGCTATGGCTACACCTTC,CASSPRGYGYTF,TRBJ1-2,-,-,TRBV5-1
TGCAGCGTTTCTAACCATGGCTACACCTTC,CSVSNHGYTF,TRBJ1-2,-,-,TRBV29-1
TGCAGCGTTGATGGCAGCTCCGGGGCAGATACGCAGTATTTT,CSVDGSSGADTQYF,TRBJ2-3,-,-,TRBV29-1
TGCGCCAGCAGCTCCGGACAGGGGGCTAGTCAGCCCCAGCATTTT,CASSSGQGASQPQHF,TRBJ1-5,TRBD1,-,TRBV5-1
TGTGCCAGCAGCCGGACAGGGGGCGGCAATCAGCCCCAGCATTTT,CASSRTGGGNQPQHF,TRBJ1-5,TRBD1,few,TRBV7-2
TGTGCCATCAGAGGGACTAGCGGGGGCACAGATACGCAGTATTTT,CAIRGTSGGTDTQYF,TRBJ2-3,TRBD2,few,TRBV10-3